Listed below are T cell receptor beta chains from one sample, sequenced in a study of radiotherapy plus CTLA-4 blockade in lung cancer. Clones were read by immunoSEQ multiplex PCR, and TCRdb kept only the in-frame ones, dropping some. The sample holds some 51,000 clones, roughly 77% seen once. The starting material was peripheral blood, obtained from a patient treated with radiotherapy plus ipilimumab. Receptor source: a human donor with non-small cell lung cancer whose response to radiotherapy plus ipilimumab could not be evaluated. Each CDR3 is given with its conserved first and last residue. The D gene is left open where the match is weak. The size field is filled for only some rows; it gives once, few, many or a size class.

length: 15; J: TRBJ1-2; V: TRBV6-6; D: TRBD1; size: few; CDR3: CASSSPGQGSRGYTF; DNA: TGTGCCAGCAGTTCACCGGGACAGGGTTCGCGCGGCTACACCTTC
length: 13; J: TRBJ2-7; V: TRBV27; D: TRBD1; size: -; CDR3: CASSPDRGYEQYF; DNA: TGTGCCAGCAGCCCGGACAGGGGGTACGAGCAGTACTTC
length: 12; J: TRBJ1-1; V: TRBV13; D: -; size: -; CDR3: CASTALNTEAFF; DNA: TGTGCCAGTACAGCCTTGAACACTGAAGCTTTCTTT
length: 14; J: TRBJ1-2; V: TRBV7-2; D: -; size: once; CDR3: CASSLYHGLEGDTF; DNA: TGTGCCAGCAGCTTATATCATGGCCTGGAAGGGGACACCTTC
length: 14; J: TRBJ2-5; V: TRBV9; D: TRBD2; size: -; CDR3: CASSVGGGGETQYF; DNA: TGTGCCAGCAGCGTAGGCGGGGGAGGGGAGACCCAGTACTTC
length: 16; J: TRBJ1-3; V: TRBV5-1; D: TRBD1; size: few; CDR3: CASSLGGQLSGNTIYF; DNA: TGCGCCAGCAGCTTGGGGGGACAGCTATCTGGAAACACCATATATTTT
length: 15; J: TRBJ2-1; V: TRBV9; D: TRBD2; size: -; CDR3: CASTRGGSTYNEQFF; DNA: TGTGCCAGCACTCGCGGGGGGTCTACCTACAATGAGCAGTTCTTC
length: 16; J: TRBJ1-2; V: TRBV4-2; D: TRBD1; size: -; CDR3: CASSQLDRGSLYGYTF; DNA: TGTGCCAGCAGCCAGCTGGACAGGGGGTCCCTCTATGGCTACACCTTC
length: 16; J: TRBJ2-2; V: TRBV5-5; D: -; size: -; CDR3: CASSLVLARGTGELFF; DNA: TGTGCCAGCAGCTTGGTTTTGGCCCGGGGCACCGGGGAGCTGTTTTTT
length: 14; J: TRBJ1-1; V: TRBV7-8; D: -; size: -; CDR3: CASSLEAGGTEAFF; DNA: TGTGCCAGCAGCTTAGAGGCGGGTGGCACTGAAGCTTTCTTT
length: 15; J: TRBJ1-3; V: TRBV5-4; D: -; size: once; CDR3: CASSLDPSSGNTIYF; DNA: TGTGCCAGCAGCTTGGACCCGAGCTCTGGAAACACCATATATTTT
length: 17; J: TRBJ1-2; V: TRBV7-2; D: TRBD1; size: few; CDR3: CASSLRRGQGGGYGYTF; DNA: TGTGCCAGCAGCCTGAGGAGGGGACAGGGGGGCGGCTATGGCTACACCTTC
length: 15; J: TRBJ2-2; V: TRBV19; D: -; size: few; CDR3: CASSPVGVRSGELFF; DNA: TGTGCCAGTAGCCCCGTCGGGGTGAGGTCCGGGGAGCTGTTTTTT
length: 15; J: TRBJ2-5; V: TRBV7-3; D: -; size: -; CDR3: CASSLAGGYQETQYF; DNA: TGTGCCAGCAGCTTAGCTGGGGGCTACCAAGAGACCCAGTACTTC
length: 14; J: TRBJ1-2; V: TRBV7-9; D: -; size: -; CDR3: CASSQETEVGGYTF; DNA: TGTGCCAGCAGCCAAGAGACAGAGGTTGGTGGCTACACCTTC
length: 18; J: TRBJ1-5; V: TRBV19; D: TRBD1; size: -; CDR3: CASSDSDRGNDSNQPQHF; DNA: TGTGCCAGTAGCGATTCGGACAGGGGCAACGATAGCAATCAGCCCCAGCATTTT
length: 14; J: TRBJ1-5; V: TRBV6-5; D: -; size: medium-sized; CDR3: CASSYSRGDQPQHF; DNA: TGTGCCAGCAGTTACTCGAGAGGAGATCAGCCCCAGCATTTT
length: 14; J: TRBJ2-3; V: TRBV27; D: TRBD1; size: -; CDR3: CASSQTGAGDTQYF; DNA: TGTGCCAGCAGTCAGACAGGGGCGGGGGATACGCAGTATTTT
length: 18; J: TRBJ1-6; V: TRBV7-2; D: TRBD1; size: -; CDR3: CASSTDRFTSSYNSPLHF; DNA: TGTGCCAGCAGCACGGACAGGTTCACGTCTTCCTATAATTCACCCCTCCACTTT
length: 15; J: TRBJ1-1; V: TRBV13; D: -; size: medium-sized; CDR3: CASSPVRGGNTEAFF; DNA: TGTGCCAGCAGCCCCGTAAGGGGGGGCAACACTGAAGCTTTCTTT
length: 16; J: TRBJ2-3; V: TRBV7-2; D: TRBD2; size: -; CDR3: CASSLSGAGGADTQYF; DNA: TGTGCCAGCAGCTTATCCGGCGCGGGAGGCGCAGATACGCAGTATTTT
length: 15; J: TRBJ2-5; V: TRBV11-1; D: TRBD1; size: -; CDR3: CASSFAGTGGETQYF; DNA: TGTGCCAGCAGCTTCGCCGGGACAGGCGGGGAGACCCAGTACTTC
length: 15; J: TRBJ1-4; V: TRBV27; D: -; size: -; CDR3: CASSLYGGLREKLFF; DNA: TGTGCCAGCAGTTTATATGGAGGGTTGCGTGAAAAACTGTTTTTT
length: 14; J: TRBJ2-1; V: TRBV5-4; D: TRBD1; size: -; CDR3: CASSKGQTDNEQFF; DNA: TGTGCCAGCAGCAAGGGACAGACAGACAATGAGCAGTTCTTC
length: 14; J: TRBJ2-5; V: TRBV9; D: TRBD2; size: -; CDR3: CASSGTSSQETQYF; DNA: TGTGCCAGCAGCGGGACTAGCTCTCAAGAGACCCAGTACTTC
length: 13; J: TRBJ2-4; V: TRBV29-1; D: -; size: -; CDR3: CSVFTEVKNIQYF; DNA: TGCAGCGTCTTTACCGAGGTCAAAAACATTCAGTACTTC
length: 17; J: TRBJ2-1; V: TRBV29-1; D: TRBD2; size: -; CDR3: CSVTSGRDYYGYNEQFF; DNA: TGCAGCGTGACTAGCGGGAGGGACTACTACGGGTACAATGAGCAGTTCTTC
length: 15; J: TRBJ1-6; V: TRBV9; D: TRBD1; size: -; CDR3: CASSSRDRANSPLHF; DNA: TGTGCCAGCAGCTCAAGGGACAGGGCTAATTCACCCCTCCACTTT
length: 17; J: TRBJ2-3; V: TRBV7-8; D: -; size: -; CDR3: CASSRGPAGGSTDTQYF; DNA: TGTGCCAGCAGCCGCGGACCCGCCGGGGGTAGCACAGATACGCAGTATTTT
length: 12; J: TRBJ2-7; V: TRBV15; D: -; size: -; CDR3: CATSSRGEEQYF; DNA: TGTGCCACCAGCAGCCGAGGTGAGGAGCAGTACTTC
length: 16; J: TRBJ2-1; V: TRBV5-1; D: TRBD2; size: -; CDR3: CASSLLPSGSYNEQFF; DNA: TGCGCCAGCAGCTTGCTGCCTAGCGGGTCTTACAATGAGCAGTTCTTC
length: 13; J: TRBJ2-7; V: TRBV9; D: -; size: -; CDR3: CASSDGGIGEQYF; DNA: TGTGCCAGCAGCGATGGCGGGATTGGCGAGCAGTACTTC
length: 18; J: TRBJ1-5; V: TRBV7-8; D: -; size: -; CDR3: CASSLGGRGVYSNQPQHF; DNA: TGTGCCAGCAGCTTAGGTGGCCGCGGGGTTTATAGCAATCAGCCCCAGCATTTT
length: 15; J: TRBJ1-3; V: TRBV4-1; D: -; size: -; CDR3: CASSQDWTTGNTIYF; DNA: TGCGCCAGCAGCCAAGATTGGACAACCGGAAACACCATATATTTT
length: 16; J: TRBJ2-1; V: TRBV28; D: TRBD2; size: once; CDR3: CASSTGGTSGNNEQFF; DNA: TGTGCCAGCAGTACGGGGGGGACTAGCGGAAACAATGAGCAGTTCTTC
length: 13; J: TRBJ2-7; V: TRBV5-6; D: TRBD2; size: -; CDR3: CASSLGLADEQYF; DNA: TGTGCCAGCAGCTTGGGACTAGCGGACGAGCAGTACTTC
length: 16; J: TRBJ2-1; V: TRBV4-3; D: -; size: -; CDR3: CASSQDWRTDYNEQFF; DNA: TGCGCCAGCAGCCAAGATTGGAGGACAGACTACAATGAGCAGTTCTTC
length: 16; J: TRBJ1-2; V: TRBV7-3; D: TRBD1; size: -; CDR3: CASSPRGGGENYGYTF; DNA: TGTGCCAGCAGCCCCCGAGGGGGCGGGGAAAACTATGGCTACACCTTC
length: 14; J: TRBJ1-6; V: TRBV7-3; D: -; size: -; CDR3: CASSLGISGSPLHF; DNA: TGTGCCAGCAGCTTGGGTATTTCGGGATCACCCCTCCACTTT
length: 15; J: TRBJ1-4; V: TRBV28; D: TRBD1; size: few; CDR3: CASSFLGTGNEKLFF; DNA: TGTGCCAGCAGCTTCCTAGGGACAGGGAATGAAAAACTGTTTTTT
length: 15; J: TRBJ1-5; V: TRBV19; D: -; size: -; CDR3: CASLGQPYSNQPQHF; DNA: TGTGCCAGCCTCGGACAGCCCTATAGCAATCAGCCCCAGCATTTT
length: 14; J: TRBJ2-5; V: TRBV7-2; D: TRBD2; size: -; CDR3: CASSPAGGRETQYF; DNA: TGTGCCAGCAGTCCCGCGGGGGGGCGCGAGACCCAGTACTTC
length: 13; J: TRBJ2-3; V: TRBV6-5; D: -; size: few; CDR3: CASSYQGTDTQYF; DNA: TGTGCCAGCAGTTACCAGGGGACAGATACGCAGTATTTT